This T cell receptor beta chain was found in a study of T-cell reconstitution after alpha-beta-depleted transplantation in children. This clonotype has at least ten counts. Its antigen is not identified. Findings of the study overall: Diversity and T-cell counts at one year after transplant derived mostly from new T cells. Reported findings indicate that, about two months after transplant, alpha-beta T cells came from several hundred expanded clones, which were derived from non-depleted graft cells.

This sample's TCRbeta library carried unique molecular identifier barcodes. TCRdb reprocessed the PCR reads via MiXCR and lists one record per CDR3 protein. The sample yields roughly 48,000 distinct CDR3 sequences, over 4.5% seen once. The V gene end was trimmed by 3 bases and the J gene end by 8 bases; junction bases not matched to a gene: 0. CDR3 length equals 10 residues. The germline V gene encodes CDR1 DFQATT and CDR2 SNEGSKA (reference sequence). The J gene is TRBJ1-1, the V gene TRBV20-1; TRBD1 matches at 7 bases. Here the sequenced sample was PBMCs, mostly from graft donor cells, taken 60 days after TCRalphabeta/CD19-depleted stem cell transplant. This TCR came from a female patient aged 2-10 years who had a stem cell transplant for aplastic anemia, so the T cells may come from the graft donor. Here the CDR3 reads CSARGQEAFF. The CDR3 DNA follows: TGCAGTGCTAGGGGACAGGAAGCTTTCTTT.